These T cell receptor beta chains were read from a single sample in a study of blood T cell repertoires in COVID-19. The assay was immunoSEQ multiplex PCR, and TCRdb's table has in-frame clones only and misses some. The profile shows about 230,000 clones, over 75% of them singletons. Sequencing was performed on peripheral blood. These receptors were collected from a man in his forties or fifties with COVID-19, enrolled during active disease. Each CDR3 is given without its conserved first and last residue. Each record gives: V gene, J gene, CDR3 protein.

TRBV3-1/TRBV3-2	TRBJ2-2	ASSQGSGANTGELF
TRBV4-2	TRBJ2-7	ASSQGLAGTYEQY
TRBV6-5	TRBJ2-7	ASSFQQGGGEQY
TRBV6-2/TRBV6-3	TRBJ2-7	ASSYSRGNEQY
TRBV5-8	TRBJ1-6	ASSVQGNSPLH
TRBV19	TRBJ1-5	ASSISMGDRGDQH
TRBV5-1	TRBJ2-6	ASSFPTGGLFNSGANVLT
TRBV18	TRBJ2-6	ASSLYTGSGTRSGANVLT
TRBV7-2	TRBJ1-6	ASSIIGGNYNSPLH
TRBV15	TRBJ1-2	ATSRDDRVDLGYT
TRBV29-1	TRBJ2-7	SVESRGRDEQY
TRBV2	TRBJ1-5	ASKGVSNQPQH
TRBV28	TRBJ2-7	ASTSSGVRSYEQY
TRBV4-2	TRBJ1-1	ASSQDGRGIAEAF
TRBV28	TRBJ2-7	ASSLEAGGSTYEQY
TRBV19	TRBJ1-5	ASSIAGGNQPQH
TRBV24-1	TRBJ2-2	ATRLGAGTGELF
TRBV5-4	TRBJ2-1	ASSLVQGARNEQF
TRBV6-1	TRBJ2-1	ASSEVRETYNEQF
TRBV5-1	TRBJ1-3	ASSPGDRASGNTIY
TRBV18	TRBJ2-5	ASSPRGQGQIQETQY
TRBV14	TRBJ1-2	ASSRMDRLNYGYT
TRBV7-9	TRBJ1-6	ASPGGDSPNSPLH
TRBV12-3/TRBV12-4	TRBJ1-2	ASGFGDYGYT
TRBV18	TRBJ2-1	ASSPPNKGGYNEQF
TRBV29-1	TRBJ2-1	SVELGGDGEQF
TRBV7-9	TRBJ1-1	ASRGQGSLNTEAF
TRBV5-1	TRBJ1-1	ASSLYTGMNTEAF
TRBV7-9	TRBJ1-5	ASSLDRDSQPQH
TRBV28	TRBJ2-1	ASSFAGQGNDEQF
TRBV11-2	TRBJ2-1	ASSLAGGLNEQF
TRBV4-3	TRBJ2-7	ASSQVQGPSGEQY
TRBV5-1	TRBJ2-1	ASSLEQGSYNEQF
TRBV25-1	TRBJ2-3	ARQGSPEDTQY
TRBV28	TRBJ1-5	ASSSRQGGVYSNQPQH
TRBV4-3	TRBJ1-4	ASSQSVINEKLF
TRBV2	TRBJ2-1	ATTVRGRGLSYNEQF
TRBV30	TRBJ2-2	AWSVFQNTGELF
TRBV5-1	TRBJ2-1	ASTLPTERLSSYNEQF
TRBV7-6	TRBJ2-5	ASSPEVGLETQY
TRBV19	TRBJ1-1	ASMDRMNTEAF